This TCR beta chain was identified during a study of blood T cell repertoires in COVID-19. Study as a whole: All recovered Cohort 3 donors got two negative PCRs, got clearance, or saw symptom resolution. T cells, B-cell-depleted T cells, or PBMCs provided the cDNA or gDNA that served as material.

In the authors' workflow: Cell counts per sample came from amplifying reference gene primers. Measured with immunoSEQ multiplex PCR; TCRdb has only the in-frame clones, and not every one. V, J and clone size were drawn from that table, and D and trimming were deduced from the DNA. The table records 250,000 to 300,000 clones, around nine tenths of them present only once. This clone showed up just once. The germline gives CDR1 SEHNR, CDR2 FQNEAQ (reference sequence). The CDR3 runs to 13 residues. The V end lost 5 bases, the J end lost 1 base, and 7 bases lay between the germline ends. The V gene is TRBV7-9, the J gene TRBJ2-3; D is uncertain. What was sequenced was PBMCs or T cells enriched from blood (not recorded which). This clonotype was obtained from a woman in her sixties in a cohort exposed to, infected with or recovered from COVID-19 (not recorded which). In nucleotides, the CDR3 is TGTGCCAGCAGCCAGATTCGCACAGATACGCAGTATTTT. Its protein is CASSQIRTDTQYF.